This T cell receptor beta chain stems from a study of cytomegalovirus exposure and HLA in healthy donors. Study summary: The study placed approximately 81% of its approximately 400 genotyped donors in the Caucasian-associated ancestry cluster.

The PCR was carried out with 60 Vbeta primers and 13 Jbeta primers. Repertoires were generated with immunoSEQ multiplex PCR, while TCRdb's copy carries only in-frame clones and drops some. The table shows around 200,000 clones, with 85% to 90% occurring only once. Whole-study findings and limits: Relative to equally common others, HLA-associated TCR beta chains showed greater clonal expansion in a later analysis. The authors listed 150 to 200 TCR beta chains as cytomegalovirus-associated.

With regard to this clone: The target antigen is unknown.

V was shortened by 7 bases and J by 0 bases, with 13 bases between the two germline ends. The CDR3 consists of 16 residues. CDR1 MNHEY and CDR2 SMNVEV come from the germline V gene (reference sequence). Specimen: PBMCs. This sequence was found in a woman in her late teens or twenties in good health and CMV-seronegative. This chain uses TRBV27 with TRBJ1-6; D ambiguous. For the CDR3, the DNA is TGTGCCAGCACCTTAGAAAAATCCTCCTATAATTCACCCCTCCACTTT. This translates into CASTLEKSSYNSPLHF.